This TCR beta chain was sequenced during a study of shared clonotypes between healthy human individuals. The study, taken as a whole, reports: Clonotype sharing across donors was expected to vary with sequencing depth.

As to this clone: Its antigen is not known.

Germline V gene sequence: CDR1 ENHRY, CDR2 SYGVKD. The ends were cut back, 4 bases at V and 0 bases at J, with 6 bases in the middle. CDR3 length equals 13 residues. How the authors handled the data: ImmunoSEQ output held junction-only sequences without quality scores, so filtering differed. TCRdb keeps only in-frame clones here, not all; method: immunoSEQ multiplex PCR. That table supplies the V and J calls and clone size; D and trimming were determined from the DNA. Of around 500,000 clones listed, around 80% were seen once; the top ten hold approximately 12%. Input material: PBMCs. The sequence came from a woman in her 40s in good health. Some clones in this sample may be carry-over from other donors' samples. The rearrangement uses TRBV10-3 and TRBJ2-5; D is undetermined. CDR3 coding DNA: TGTGCCATCAGTGGACGGGACCAAGAGACCCAGTACTTC. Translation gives CAISGRDQETQYF.